Following are 14 T cell receptor beta chains from one sample sequenced in a study of T cell repertoires in aging, cancer and after chemotherapy. Amplification of TCR beta used genomic DNA extracted from peripheral blood. A mixed TRB-A/B primer pool amplified rearranged TRB by multiplex touch-down PCR. TCRdb fed the multiplex PCR reads into MiXCR, producing one record per CDR3 protein. The data hold some 3,400 distinct CDR3 sequences, with 34% observed a single time. The sequenced material came from blood. The origin of the receptors is a human donor in good health.

This clonotype is categorized as medium-sized. V gene TRBV12-3 or TRBV12-4 combines with J gene TRBJ1-2; D call uncertain. Trimming took off 2 bases at V and 8 bases at J, with 9 bases between the two ends. CDR3 length: 12 residues. Written as DNA, the CDR3 is TGTGCCAGCAGTTTACGAACGGGAGGCTACACCTTC. This translates into CASSLRTGGYTF.

This chain joins TRBV6-1 and TRBJ2-7, with TRBD2 as a possible D gene (7 bases). Per germline, CDR1 MNHNS and CDR2 SASEGT. CDR3 length: 15 amino acids. Trimming took off 0 bases at V and 7 bases at J, with 16 bases between the two ends. The CDR3 is CASSEAGGAAREQYF. In DNA, the CDR3 is TGTGCCAGCAGTGAAGCGGGGGGGGCGGCCCGGGAGCAGTACTTC.

This clonotype was counted once. This sequence joins TRBV11-1 and TRBJ1-3; D ambiguous. The length of the CDR3 is 16 residues. CDR1 is SGHAT and CDR2 is FQDESV in the germline V gene (reference sequence). The germline V and J ends were trimmed by 1 base and 0 bases, with 10 bases remaining between them. The CDR3 loop reads CASSLDISYSGNTIYF. The CDR3 DNA is TGTGCCAGCAGCTTAGATATTAGCTACTCTGGAAACACCATATATTTT.

To note about this clonotype: Just one base apart from a much larger clone, this may be a read error. This sequence joins TRBV7-9 and TRBJ2-2; perhaps TRBD1 as D (6 bases). Germline V gene data show CDR1 as SEHNR and CDR2 as FQNEAQ (reference sequence). This CDR3 is 14 amino acids long. Written as DNA, the CDR3 is TGTGACAGCAGCTTAGGGGGGAACACCGGGGAGCTGTTTTTT. This encodes CDSSLGGNTGELFF.

A note on this clonotype: Relative to the germline gene, one junction end is altered; a read error may explain this. This chain links TRBV5-5 with TRBJ2-1; no firm D call. CDR3 length equals 14 residues. Germline V gene lookup returns CDR1 SGHKS and CDR2 YYEKEE (reference sequence). CDR3 bases: TGTGCCAGCAGCCAAGAAAGAGGAGCCAATGAACAGTTCTTC. Its translation is CASSQERGANEQFF.

V gene TRBV7-9 combines with J gene TRBJ2-2, with D maybe TRBD1 (5 bases). Trimming stripped 7 bases from V and 3 bases from J, with 18 bases between. Germline assignment: CDR1 SEHNR and CDR2 FQNEAQ (reference sequence). This CDR3 spans 16 amino acids. The CDR3 nucleotides read TGTGCCAGCAACCTAACAAGGGGTTTGTACACCGGGGAGCTGTTTTTT. Translation: CASNLTRGLYTGELFF.

The V gene is TRBV19, the J gene TRBJ1-1; possibly TRBD1 for D (5 bases). Trimming cost V 7 bases and J 4 bases, with 16 bases left between them. The CDR3 runs 14 residues. CDR1 and CDR2 (germline): LNHDA, SQIVND (reference sequence). The CDR3: CASTPRGGSTEAFF. As DNA, the CDR3 is TGTGCCAGTACCCCTCGGGGGGGGAGCACTGAAGCTTTCTTT.

Notes on this clonotype: Relative to the germline gene, one junction end is altered; a read error may explain this. J is TRBJ1-1 and V is TRBV4-1; tentative D call: TRBD1 (5 bases). Germline V CDR1 and CDR2: MGHRA, YSYEKL. The CDR3 totals 13 residues. This CDR3 reads CASRNRRGTEAFF. Here the CDR3 DNA reads TGTGCCAGCAGAAACCGAAGGGGTACTGAAGCTTTCTTT.

V gene TRBV6-5 combines with J gene TRBJ2-1, with TRBD2 as a possible D gene (6 bases). The CDR3 length is 16 residues. Per germline, CDR1 MNHEY and CDR2 SVGAGI. Trimming removed 2 bases from V and 7 bases from J, with 18 bases in between. This chain's CDR3 is CASSYIVAWRGNEQFF. Here the CDR3 DNA reads TGTGCCAGCAGTTACATCGTTGCGTGGAGGGGTAATGAGCAGTTCTTC.

This chain uses TRBV12-3 or TRBV12-4 with TRBJ1-2, with D possibly TRBD1 on 6 matching bases. V shed 6 bases and J shed 5 bases, with 13 bases lying between them. This CDR3 comprises 13 residues. The CDR3 nucleotides read TGTGCCAGCAGACCGGGGGCTGGGTATGGCTACACCTTC. This gives the protein CASRPGAGYGYTF.

There are a few counts of this clonotype. This chain links TRBV30 with TRBJ1-2; 9 nucleotides match TRBD1. Germline CDR1 reads GTSNPN; CDR2 reads SVGIG (reference sequence). This CDR3 is 16 amino acids long. With V trimmed by 3 bases and J by 2 bases, 10 bases remained unmatched. The CDR3 region has the DNA TGTGCCTGGAGCGTACCCGGGACAGGGAGAAACTATGGCTACACCTTC. It yields the protein CAWSVPGTGRNYGYTF.

Comment on this clonotype: It may be a read error: a sequence one base away is much more abundant. The CDR3 loop is CASIDRVDRTGELFF. CDR3 DNA sequence: TGTGCCAGCATAGATAGGGTTGATCGCACCGGGGAGCTGTTTTTT. V usage is TRBV6-5 and J usage is TRBJ2-2, with D unclear. V dropped 7 bases and J dropped 4 bases, with 16 bases sitting between them. Germline V gives CDR1 MNHEY, CDR2 SVGAGI. The CDR3 extends over 15 amino acids.

The chain links TRBV30 to TRBJ1-5, with 7 bases aligning to TRBD1. This CDR3 comprises 12 residues. J lost 3 bases, V lost 7 bases, and 3 bases had no gene match. CDR1 GTSNPN and CDR2 SVGIG come from the germline V gene (reference sequence). The CDR3 spells CASGQVNQPQHF. The CDR3 DNA is TGTGCCTCCGGACAGGTCAATCAGCCCCAGCATTTT.

The chain links TRBV18 to TRBJ1-1; D is unclear. Germline V gene data show CDR1 as KGHSH and CDR2 as LQKENI. The CDR3 sequence is 13 residues long. The ends were cut back, 2 bases at V and 0 bases at J, with 4 bases in the middle. CDR3 coding DNA: TGTGCCAGCTCACCAGGGTTGAACACTGAAGCTTTCTTT. This translates into CASSPGLNTEAFF.